This passage covers 28 T cell receptor beta chains from one sample sequenced in a study of radiotherapy plus CTLA-4 blockade in lung cancer. Clones were sequenced by immunoSEQ multiplex PCR, and TCRdb holds only the in-frame ones, with some missing. The sample holds about 30,000 clones; approximately 79% are singletons and the top ten take about 7.7%. Material: peripheral blood, obtained from a patient treated with radiotherapy plus ipilimumab. These receptors were collected from a human donor with non-small cell lung cancer who had stable disease on radiotherapy plus ipilimumab.

V is TRBV2 and J is TRBJ2-1, with TRBD2 matching over 7 bases. Germline assignment: CDR1 SNHLY and CDR2 FYNNEI. The CDR3 covers 16 residues. V was clipped by 2 bases and J by 2 bases; unmatched bases: 6. CDR3 in DNA: TGTGCCAGCAGTGAATATGGGAGGGAAACCTACAATGAGCAGTTCTTC. Translated: CASSEYGRETYNEQFF.

The V and J genes are TRBV2 and TRBJ2-2; a possible D gene is TRBD1 (5 bases). In germline, CDR1 is SNHLY, CDR2 FYNNEI. This CDR3 is 14 amino acids long. V dropped 5 bases and J dropped 5 bases, with 12 bases sitting between them. The CDR3 coding sequence is TGTGCCAGCAGTAGACAGCGCTGGACCGGGGAGCTGTTTTTT. Residues: CASSRQRWTGELFF.

V gene TRBV5-4 combines with J gene TRBJ2-1, with 11 bases matching TRBD2. CDR1 is SGHNT, CDR2 YYREEE, per germline (reference sequence). Unmatched junction bases numbered 3, after V lost 4 bases and J lost 3 bases. This CDR3 has 15 residues. The CDR3 sequence: CASSPGTSGYNEQFF. CDR3 bases: TGTGCCAGCAGCCCCGGGACTAGCGGCTACAATGAGCAGTTCTTC.

This clone was observed a single time. The DNA of the CDR3 is TGTGCCAGCAGCCCCCATATGAACACTGAAGCTTTCTTT. Translation gives CASSPHMNTEAFF. The chain recombines TRBV2 with TRBJ1-1, with D hard to call. Trimming took off 6 bases at V and 0 bases at J, with 8 bases between the two ends. Germline CDR1 and CDR2: SNHLY and FYNNEI. This CDR3 region has 13 residues.

This chain links TRBV15 with TRBJ2-7; D unresolved. V was pared by 1 base and J by 6 bases, with 10 bases between. The CDR3 sequence is 13 residues long. Germline lookup yields CDR1 LNHNV and CDR2 YYDKDF (reference sequence). As DNA, the CDR3 is TGTGCCACCAGCAGAGGGTCAAGGTTCGAGCAGTACTTC. This encodes CATSRGSRFEQYF.

V is TRBV6-1 and J is TRBJ1-5, with D unclear. The CDR3 runs 15 residues. Deletions cut 4 bases from V and 3 bases from J, with 13 bases between. The germline V gene encodes CDR1 MNHNS and CDR2 SASEGT. CDR3 region: CASSAVRAINQPQHF. CDR3 bases: TGTGCCAGCAGTGCGGTAAGGGCTATCAATCAGCCCCAGCATTTT.

The chain joins TRBV6-5 to TRBJ1-6, with a possible D match to TRBD1 (5 bases). V was trimmed by 5 bases and J by 8 bases, leaving 13 bases between them. Germline V gives CDR1 MNHEY, CDR2 SVGAGI. The CDR3 contains 14 residues. The CDR3 region has the DNA TGTGCCAGCAGTCAAGGGACCGATCATTCACCCCTCCACTTT. This codes for CASSQGTDHSPLHF.

The chain has TRBV18 and TRBJ1-3; no definite D call. Germline CDR1 KGHSH, CDR2 LQKENI. The CDR3 covers 15 residues. V lost 0 bases to trimming and J lost 0 bases, with 6 bases between them. The CDR3 reads CASSPPGSSGNTIYF. In DNA form, the CDR3 reads TGTGCCAGCTCACCACCCGGGTCCTCTGGAAACACCATATATTTT. The full variable domain, its missing parts supplied by reference TRBV18 and TRBJ1-3, is NAGVMQNPRHLVRRRGQEARLRCSPMKGHSHVYWYRQLPEEGLKFMVYLQKENIIDESGMPKERFSAEFPKEGPSILRIQQVVRGDSAAYFCASSPPGSSGNTIYFGEGSWLTVV.

The chain links TRBV4-3 to TRBJ1-4; D is ambiguous. The CDR3 spans 14 residues. Germline loops: CDR1 LGHNA, CDR2 YSLEER. V was shortened by 0 bases and J by 8 bases, with 10 bases between the two germline ends. DNA of the CDR3: TGCGCCAGCAGCCAAGATCGGAACCCCGAAAAACTGTTTTTT. Amino acid sequence: CASSQDRNPEKLFF.

The chain links TRBV2 to TRBJ2-1; 8 bases are a match to TRBD1. V was clipped by 8 bases and J by 4 bases; unmatched bases: 13. The CDR3 contains 16 residues. Germline V gene lookup returns CDR1 SNHLY and CDR2 FYNNEI. The CDR3 spells CASLAKPGGLYNEQFF. The CDR3 DNA reads TGTGCCAGCCTAGCTAAGCCAGGGGGCTTATACAATGAGCAGTTCTTC.

The chain has TRBV10-3 and TRBJ1-5; D call uncertain. The germline CDR1 and CDR2 sequences are ENHRY and SYGVKD. The CDR3 loop spans 14 amino acids. Trimming cost V 2 bases and J 4 bases, with 9 bases left between them. This chain's CDR3 is CAISERQQNQPQHF. CDR3 bases: TGTGCCATCAGTGAGAGGCAGCAGAATCAGCCCCAGCATTTT.

The V gene is TRBV27, the J gene TRBJ2-1; D is possibly TRBD2 (5 bases). Trimming removed 8 bases at V and 10 bases at J, with 24 bases between. This CDR3 is 15 amino acids long. Germline CDR1 reads MNHEY; CDR2 reads SMNVEV (reference sequence). Here the CDR3 DNA reads TGTGCCAGCCGTAGCGAGCGCGGGCGAGGCGGGGAGCAGTTCTTC. Residues: CASRSERGRGGEQFF.

This chain uses TRBV5-5 with TRBJ1-2; maybe TRBD1 (6 bases). The V end lost 1 base, the J end lost 2 bases, and 12 bases lay between the germline ends. This CDR3 contains 15 residues. Germline CDR1 and CDR2: SGHKS and YYEKEE (reference sequence). CDR3 amino acids: CASSLPGAPNYGYTF. CDR3 coding DNA: TGTGCCAGCAGCTTGCCAGGGGCACCAAACTATGGCTACACCTTC.

The chain recombines TRBV10-1 with TRBJ2-7, with TRBD1 as a possible D gene (5 bases). Deletions cut 0 bases from V and 6 bases from J, with 15 bases between. This CDR3 has 15 amino acids. Germline CDR1 and CDR2: WNHNN and SYGVQD (reference sequence). CDR3 sequence: CASSESLRVPFEQYV. For the CDR3, the DNA is TGCGCCAGCAGTGAGTCCCTCAGGGTTCCCTTCGAGCAGTACGTC.

The rearrangement uses TRBV5-4 and TRBJ2-1; TRBD1 matches at 10 bases. The trim removed 5 bases at V and 7 bases at J, leaving 9 bases unmatched. CDR3 length equals 15 residues. Germline lookup yields CDR1 SGHNT and CDR2 YYREEE (reference sequence). CDR3 DNA sequence: TGTGCCAGCAGGGATGACAGGGGGCGCCTTAATGAGCAGTTCTTC. It yields the protein CASRDDRGRLNEQFF.

The DNA for the CDR3 is TGTGCCAGCAGTGACAGCTACGAGCAGTACGTC. Its translation is CASSDSYEQYV. The chain is built from TRBV6-1 and TRBJ2-7; the D is unclear. CDR3 length: 11 amino acids. Trimming left V 3 bases short and J 3 bases short, with 3 bases between. Germline V gene sequence: CDR1 MNHNS, CDR2 SASEGT.

This clone came up once. The V and J genes are TRBV5-1 and TRBJ2-7, with TRBD1 matching over 7 bases. V dropped 4 bases and J dropped 2; count of bases not matched to a gene: 9. The length of the CDR3 is 15 residues. Per germline, CDR1 SGHRS and CDR2 YFSETQ. The CDR3 is CASSPDVGTAYEQYF. The CDR3 nucleotides are TGCGCCAGCAGCCCCGATGTGGGGACAGCCTACGAGCAGTACTTC. Complete variable domain (other parts from reference TRBV5-1 and TRBJ2-7): KAGVTQTPRYLIKTRGQQVTLSCSPISGHRSVSWYQQTPGQGLQFLFEYFSETQRNKGNFPGRFSGRQFSNSRSEMNVSTLELGDSALYLCASSPDVGTAYEQYFGPGTRLTVT.

This chain joins TRBV30 and TRBJ1-6; tentative D call: TRBD1 (5 bases). Germline V lookup: CDR1 GTSNPN, CDR2 SVGIG (reference sequence). The germline V and J ends were trimmed by 3 bases and 10 bases, with 7 bases remaining between them. CDR3 length: 11 amino acids. Here the CDR3 DNA reads TGTGCCTGGAGCCGGGACTCACCCCTCCACTTT. It specifies CAWSRDSPLHF.

The chain links TRBV5-1 to TRBJ1-4; TRBD1 might be the D (6 bases). With 4 bases removed from V and 1 base from J, the gap between germline ends came to 14 bases. CDR1 SGHRS and CDR2 YFSETQ come from the germline V gene. CDR3 length equals 16 residues. The CDR3 loop is CASSDGGRVTNEKLFF. CDR3 DNA sequence: TGCGCCAGCAGCGACGGGGGGCGTGTAACTAATGAAAAACTGTTTTTT.

This clone was seen a handful of times. V is TRBV7-2 and J is TRBJ1-1; the D gene is possibly TRBD1 (5 bases). Germline CDR1 is SGHTA and CDR2 is FQGNSA. Trimming stripped 4 bases from V and 3 bases from J, with 12 bases between. This CDR3 is built from 14 residues. This chain's CDR3 is CASSSRDGYTEAFF. The CDR3 DNA sequence: TGTGCCAGCAGCTCCAGGGACGGATACACTGAAGCTTTCTTT.

This clone was detected only once. CDR3 in amino acids: CASSQDRRVGYTF. For the CDR3, the DNA is TGTGCCAGCAGCCAAGACCGCAGGGTGGGCTACACCTTC. J is TRBJ1-2 and V is TRBV4-2, with D possibly matching TRBD1 (5 bases). The CDR3 spans 13 residues. Trimming took 0 bases from V and 8 from J, leaving 10 bases between them. Germline CDR1 and CDR2: LGHNA and YNFKEQ.

This clone was detected once. The gene calls are TRBV4-1 and TRBJ1-1; D perhaps matches TRBD1 (5 bases). Trimming left V 1 base short and J 3 bases short, with 12 bases between. Per the germline V gene, CDR1 is MGHRA and CDR2 is YSYEKL. This CDR3 has 15 amino acids. CDR3 sequence reads: CASSQVGAVDTEAFF. The CDR3 DNA is TGCGCCAGCAGCCAAGTAGGGGCTGTGGACACTGAAGCTTTCTTT.

Concerning this clone itself: The sample holds other DNA sequences that translate to the same CDR3. This sequence joins TRBV21-1 and TRBJ1-2; TRBD1, as called in the table, went unchecked against the DNA. TRBV21-1 is tagged as a pseudogene. CDR3 length: 14 amino acids. The CDR3 reads CASTTGDRVYGYTF. The CDR3 nucleotides are TGTGCCAGCACCACTGGGGACAGGGTGTATGGCTACACCTTC.

This clone has only one observation. The gene calls are TRBV6-4 and TRBJ2-1; the D is unclear. The CDR3 sequence is 14 residues long. Germline V gives CDR1 MRHNA, CDR2 SNTAGT. The ends were cut back, 3 bases at V and 2 bases at J, with 8 bases in the middle. The DNA for the CDR3 is TGTGCCAGCAGTGAATCAGGCACCTACAATGAGCAGTTCTTC. It yields the protein CASSESGTYNEQFF.

This clone was seen a handful of times. This chain uses TRBV5-1 with TRBJ2-7; weak D call: TRBD1 (6 bases). Trimming left V 0 bases short and J 3 bases short, with 10 bases between. The CDR3 is made up of 14 amino acids. Germline V gene data show CDR1 as SGHRS and CDR2 as YFSETQ. CDR3 nucleotide sequence: TGCGCCAGCAGCTTGGTACTACAGGGCTACGAGCAGTACTTC. Its protein product is CASSLVLQGYEQYF.

The chain is built from TRBV2 and TRBJ2-3; D may match TRBD1 or TRBD2 (5 bases each). V gave up 0 bases and J gave up 3 bases, with 13 bases separating them. In germline, CDR1 is SNHLY, CDR2 FYNNEI. The CDR3 contains 16 residues. The CDR3 loop is CASSEALGVVTDTQYF. Written as DNA, the CDR3 is TGTGCCAGCAGTGAAGCGCTGGGGGTGGTAACAGATACGCAGTATTTT.

The chain carries TRBV5-1 and TRBJ2-2; TRBD1 agrees at 8 bases. V trimming: 4 bases; J trimming: 5 bases; junction bases outside the gene matches: 10. From germline, CDR1 is SGHRS and CDR2 YFSETQ. The CDR3 runs 16 residues. DNA of the CDR3: TGCGCCAGCAGCCCCTCCCCCCAGGGGGCTACCGGGGAGCTGTTTTTT. Encoded protein: CASSPSPQGATGELFF.

This clone has only one observation. The genes are TRBV19 and TRBJ1-5; D not certain. The CDR3 has 15 amino acids. V was shortened by 4 bases and J by 2 bases, with 12 bases between the two germline ends. Germline V CDR1 and CDR2: LNHDA, SQIVND (reference sequence). CDR3 sequence reads: CASSRIHDGNQPQHF. DNA for the CDR3: TGTGCCAGTAGTAGAATCCACGATGGCAATCAGCCCCAGCATTTT.